These T cell receptor beta chains were read from a single sample in a study of HIV-infected children after antiretroviral therapy interruption. MiXCR, applied by TCRdb to the 3' RACE reads, yields one record per CDR3 protein. The table shows fewer than 45,000 distinct CDR3 sequences, with approximately 7% occurring only once. Sequencing was performed on CD45RA+ CD4+ T cells from PBMCs, pooled from several time points, taken from a donor given antiretroviral therapy, either interrupted or continuous. Receptors were obtained from a pool of human donors with HIV. The CDR3 runs from the conserved cysteine through the conserved F or W. The order of the fields is V gene, J gene, D gene, clone size, CDR3 protein, CDR3 DNA. D genes are given only for firm matches. Clone size is stated in some rows and not others, as once, few, many or a class when expanded.

>TRBV6-2/TRBV6-3|TRBJ2-1|-|many
CASSYSGGPYDEQFF
TGTGCCAGCAGTTACTCGGGGGGGCCCTACGATGAGCAGTTCTTC
>TRBV19|TRBJ2-7|-|medium-sized
CASSTGGAPEQYF
TGTGCCAGCAGTACTGGGGGGGCGCCTGAACAGTACTTC
>TRBV2|TRBJ1-2|-|few
CASIAQYKGYTF
TGTGCCAGCATCGCACAGTATAAAGGCTACACCTTC
>TRBV14|TRBJ1-6|TRBD1|many
CASSQGTGAAPLHF
TGTGCCAGCAGCCAAGGGACAGGGGCAGCACCCCTCCACTTT
>TRBV28|TRBJ2-7|TRBD2|many
CASSFGGRTYEQYF
TGTGCCAGCAGTTTCGGCGGGAGAACCTACGAGCAGTACTTC
>TRBV9|TRBJ2-4|-|many
CASSVGTDMYIQYF
TGTGCCAGCAGCGTAGGAACAGATATGTACATTCAGTACTTC
>TRBV13|TRBJ2-5|-|many
CASSLEPGLQDTQYF
TGTGCCAGCTCTCTCGAGCCCGGGCTTCAAGACACCCAGTACTTT
>TRBV14|TRBJ2-3|TRBD1|many
CASSQNTGDTQYF
TGTGCCAGCAGCCAGAACACAGGGGACACGCAGTATTTT
>TRBV28|TRBJ1-1|-|-
CASSPGGRNTEAFF
TGTGCCAGCAGCCCCGGGGGGAGAAACACTGAAGCTTTCTTT
>TRBV13|TRBJ1-4|-|few
CASSLSFSNERLFF
TGTGCCAGCAGCTTATCATTTTCCAACGAAAGATTATTTTTC
>TRBV12-3/TRBV12-4|TRBJ2-3|-|many
CASSFRDSSAETLYF
TGTGCAAGCAGCTTCCGGGACTCTAGTGCAGAAACGCTGTATTTT
>TRBV27|TRBJ2-1|TRBD1|few
CARYRTGCSYNEQFF
TGTGCCAGATATAGGACAGGGTGCTCCTACAATGAGCAGTTCTTC
>TRBV24-1|TRBJ1-5|-|-
CATSAFSNQPQHF
TGTGCCACCAGTGCTTTTAGCAATCAGCCCCAGCATTTT
>TRBV28|TRBJ1-5|-|many
CASSFPGPGNQPQHF
TGTGCCAGCAGTTTTCCGGGGCCGGGCAATCAGCCCCAGCATTTT
>TRBV12-3/TRBV12-4|TRBJ2-7|-|many
CASSTPPLQGSAYEQYF
TGTGCCAGCAGCACCCCCCCGCTCCAGGGGTCGGCCTACGAGCAGTACTTC
>TRBV24-1|TRBJ2-3|-|many
CATSEAGPPDTQYF
TGTGCCACCAGTGAGGCAGGCCCCCCAGATACGCAGTATTTT
>TRBV4-2|TRBJ2-7|TRBD2|few
CASSPKGLANSYEQYF
TGTGCCAGCAGCCCAAAGGGACTAGCGAACTCCTACGAGCAGTACTTC